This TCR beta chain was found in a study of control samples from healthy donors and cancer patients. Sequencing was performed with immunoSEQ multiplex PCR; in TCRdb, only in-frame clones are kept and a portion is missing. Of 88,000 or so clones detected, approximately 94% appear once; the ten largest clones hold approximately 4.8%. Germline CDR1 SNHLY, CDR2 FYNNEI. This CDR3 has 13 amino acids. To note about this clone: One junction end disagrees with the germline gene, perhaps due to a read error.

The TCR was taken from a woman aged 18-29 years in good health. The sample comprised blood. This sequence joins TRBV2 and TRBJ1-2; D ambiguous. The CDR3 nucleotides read TGTGCCAGCAGCGAAGCAATATTTCTCGGCTACACCTTC. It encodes CASSEAIFLGYTF.